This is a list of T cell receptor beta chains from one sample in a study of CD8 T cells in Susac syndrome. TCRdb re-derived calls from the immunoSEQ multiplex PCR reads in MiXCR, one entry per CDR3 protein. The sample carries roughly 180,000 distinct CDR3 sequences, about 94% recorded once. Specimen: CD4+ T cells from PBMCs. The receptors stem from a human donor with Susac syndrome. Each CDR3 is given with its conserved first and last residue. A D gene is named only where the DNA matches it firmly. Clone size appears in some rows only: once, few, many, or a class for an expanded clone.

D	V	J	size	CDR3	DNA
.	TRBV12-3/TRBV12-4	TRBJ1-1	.	CASSSDPLVATEAFF	TGTGCCAGCAGTTCAGACCCCCTAGTTGCCACTGAAGCTTTCTTT
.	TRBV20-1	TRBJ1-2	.	CSATGVNYGYTF	TGCAGTGCTACGGGGGTAAACTATGGCTACACCTTC
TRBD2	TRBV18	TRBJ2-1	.	CASSPFRGGEQFF	TGTGCCAGCTCACCATTTCGGGGGGGTGAGCAGTTCTTC
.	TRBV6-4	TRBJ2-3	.	CASSDQRHTDTQYF	TGTGCCAGCAGTGACCAACGGCACACAGATACGCAGTATTTT
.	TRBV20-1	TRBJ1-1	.	CSAREGTNTEAFF	TGCAGTGCTAGAGAGGGAACCAACACTGAAGCTTTCTTT
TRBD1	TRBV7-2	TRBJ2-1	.	CASSSDRGRNDEQFF	TGTGCCAGCAGTTCTGACAGGGGGCGCAACGATGAGCAGTTCTTC
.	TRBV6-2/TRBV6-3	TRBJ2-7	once	CASSPPGHLSYEQYF	TGTGCCAGCAGTCCCCCGGGACACCTCTCCTACGAGCAGTACTTC
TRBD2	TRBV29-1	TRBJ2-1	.	CSVVGLAGEDSYNEQFF	TGCAGCGTTGTGGGGCTAGCGGGAGAAGATTCCTACAATGAGCAGTTCTTC
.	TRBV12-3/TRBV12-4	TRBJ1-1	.	CASRARVSTEAFF	TGTGCCAGCCGAGCGCGGGTATCCACTGAAGCTTTCTTT
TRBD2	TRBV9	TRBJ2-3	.	CASSVVGLALDTQYF	TGTGCCAGCAGCGTAGTGGGACTAGCGTTAGATACGCAGTATTTT
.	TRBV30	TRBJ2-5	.	CAWNEPGVKETQYF	TGTGCCTGGAATGAACCGGGAGTGAAAGAGACCCAGTACTTC
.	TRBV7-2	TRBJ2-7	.	CASSLNPRGHEQYF	TGTGCCAGCAGCTTAAATCCCAGAGGGCACGAGCAGTACTTC
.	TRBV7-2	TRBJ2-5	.	CASSLLAPLYQETQYF	TGTGCCAGCAGCTTATTGGCTCCCCTTTACCAAGAGACCCAGTACTTC
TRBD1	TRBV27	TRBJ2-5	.	CASSLGTGYQETQYF	TGTGCCAGCAGTCTCGGGACAGGGTACCAAGAGACCCAGTACTTC
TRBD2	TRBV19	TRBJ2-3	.	CASRDLAGDRDTQYF	TGTGCCAGTAGGGATCTAGCGGGAGATAGAGATACGCAGTATTTT
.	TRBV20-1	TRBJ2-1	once	CSARRLAGKYNEQFF	TGCAGTGCCAGGCGATTGGCGGGAAAATACAATGAGCAGTTCTTC
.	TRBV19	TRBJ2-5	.	CASSPSPGTKETQYF	TGTGCCAGTAGTCCCAGCCCCGGGACCAAAGAGACCCAGTACTTC
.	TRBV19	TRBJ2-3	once	CASSIGQSTDTQYF	TGTGCCAGTAGTATAGGCCAGAGCACAGATACGCAGTATTTT
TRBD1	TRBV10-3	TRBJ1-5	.	CAISELGGPQPQHF	TGTGCCATCAGTGAGTTAGGGGGCCCTCAGCCCCAGCATTTT
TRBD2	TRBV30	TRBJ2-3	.	CAWSGVLADQDTQYF	TGTGCCTGGAGTGGGGTACTAGCGGACCAAGATACGCAGTATTTT
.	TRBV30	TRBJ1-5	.	CAWRTGNQPQHF	TGTGCCTGGAGGACAGGTAATCAGCCCCAGCATTTT
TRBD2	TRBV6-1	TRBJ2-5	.	CASSPQIAGGGETQYF	TGTGCCAGCAGTCCACAAATAGCGGGGGGAGGAGAGACCCAGTACTTC
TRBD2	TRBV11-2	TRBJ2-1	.	CASSFMTSGAYNEQFF	TGTGCCAGCAGCTTCATGACTAGCGGGGCATACAATGAGCAGTTCTTC
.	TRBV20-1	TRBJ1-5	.	CSARTEYSNQPQHF	TGCAGTGCCCGGACAGAATATAGCAATCAGCCCCAGCATTTT
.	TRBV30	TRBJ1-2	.	CAWIHPRKNYGYTF	TGTGCCTGGATCCACCCCCGAAAGAACTATGGCTACACCTTC
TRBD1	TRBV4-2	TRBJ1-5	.	CASSHDRTGDNQPQHF	TGTGCCAGCAGCCACGATCGGACAGGGGACAATCAGCCCCAGCATTTT
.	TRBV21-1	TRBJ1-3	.	CASSSQIAPGPGNTIYF	TGTGCCAGCAGCTCCCAAATCGCCCCGGGCCCAGGAAACACCATATATTTT
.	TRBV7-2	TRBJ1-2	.	CASSLDQTITNYGYTF	TGTGCCAGCAGCTTAGATCAGACCATCACTAACTATGGCTACACCTTC
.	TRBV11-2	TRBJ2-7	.	CASSLDGWEVLSYEQYF	TGTGCCAGCAGCTTAGATGGGTGGGAGGTCCTGAGTTACGAGCAGTACTTC
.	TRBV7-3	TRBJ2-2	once	CASSLTSLGQGRTGELFF	TGTGCCAGCAGCTTAACGTCCCTTGGTCAGGGTAGGACCGGGGAGCTGTTTTTT
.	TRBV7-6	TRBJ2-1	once	CASSPGRYNEQFF	TGTGCCAGCAGCCCGGGGAGGTACAATGAGCAGTTCTTC
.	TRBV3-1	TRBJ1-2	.	CASSQDAGTAYGYTF	TGTGCCAGCAGCCAAGATGCGGGGACGGCATATGGCTACACCTTC
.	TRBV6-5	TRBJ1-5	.	CASSRTANQPQHF	TGTGCCAGCAGTAGGACAGCTAATCAGCCCCAGCATTTT
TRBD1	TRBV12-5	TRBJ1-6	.	CASGLGGQLNSPLHF	TGTGCTAGTGGTTTGGGGGGACAGCTAAATTCACCCCTCCACTTT
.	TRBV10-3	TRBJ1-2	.	CAIGPGRASYGYTF	TGTGCCATCGGACCGGGACGGGCGTCCTATGGCTACACCTTC
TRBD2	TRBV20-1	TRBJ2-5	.	CSAGYQILAGNQETQYF	TGCAGTGCCGGGTATCAGATTCTAGCGGGGAATCAAGAGACCCAGTACTTC
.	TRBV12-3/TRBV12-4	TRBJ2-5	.	CASGRRETQYF	TGTGCCAGCGGAAGGCGGGAGACCCAGTACTTC
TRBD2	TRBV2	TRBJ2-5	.	CASGTSGGAWETQYF	TGTGCCAGTGGGACTAGCGGGGGGGCCTGGGAGACCCAGTACTTC
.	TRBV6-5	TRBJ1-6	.	CASSYSSAGSYNSPLHF	TGTGCCAGCAGTTACTCTTCTGCCGGCTCCTATAATTCACCCCTCCACTTT
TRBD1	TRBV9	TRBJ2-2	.	CASSVDVGDRGNTGELFF	TGTGCCAGCAGCGTAGATGTGGGAGACAGGGGTAACACCGGGGAGCTGTTTTTT
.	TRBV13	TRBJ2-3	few	CASSLRADSTDTQYF	TGTGCCAGCAGCTTAAGGGCGGACAGCACAGATACGCAGTATTTT
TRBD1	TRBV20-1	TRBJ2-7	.	CSALDRVSSGDEQYF	TGCAGTGCCCTCGACAGGGTATCATCAGGGGACGAGCAGTACTTC
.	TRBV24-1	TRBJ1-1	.	CATVPRGGNTEAFF	TGTGCCACCGTTCCTAGGGGAGGCAACACTGAAGCTTTCTTT
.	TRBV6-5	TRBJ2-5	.	CASSYSIPGETQYF	TGTGCCAGCAGTTACTCGATACCAGGGGAGACCCAGTACTTC
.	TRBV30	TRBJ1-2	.	CAWSIGDGYTF	TGTGCCTGGAGTATCGGGGATGGCTACACCTTC
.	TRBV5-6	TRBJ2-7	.	CASSGRGMPGPTYEQYF	TGTGCCAGCAGCGGGAGGGGGATGCCAGGGCCCACCTACGAGCAGTACTTC
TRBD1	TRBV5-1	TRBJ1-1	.	CASSLTQGAAEAFF	TGCGCCAGCAGCCTTACACAGGGGGCCGCTGAAGCTTTCTTT
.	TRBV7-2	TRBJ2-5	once	CASSLVPAVNHLVAQKETQYF	TGTGCCAGCAGCTTAGTGCCGGCCGTCAACCATCTAGTGGCGCAAAAAGAGACCCAGTACTTC
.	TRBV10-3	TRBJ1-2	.	CAISENRDYGYTF	TGTGCCATCAGTGAGAACAGGGACTATGGCTACACCTTC
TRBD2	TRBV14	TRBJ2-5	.	CASSHLIAGAQETQYF	TGTGCCAGCAGCCACTTGATAGCGGGGGCCCAAGAGACCCAGTACTTC
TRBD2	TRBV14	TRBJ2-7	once	CASSRLTSGAYEQYF	TGTGCCAGCAGCCGGTTGACTAGCGGGGCCTACGAGCAGTACTTC
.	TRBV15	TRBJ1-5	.	CATSRGWTAKNSNQPQHF	TGTGCCACCAGCAGAGGTTGGACAGCGAAAAATAGCAATCAGCCCCAGCATTTT
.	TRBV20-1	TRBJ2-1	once	CSARNGLAIIDEQFF	TGCAGTGCTAGAAACGGGCTAGCAATAATCGATGAGCAGTTCTTC
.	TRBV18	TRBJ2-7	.	CASSPPEVPEQYF	TGTGCCAGCTCACCACCCGAAGTTCCCGAGCAGTACTTC
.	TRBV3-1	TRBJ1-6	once	CASSQVGYGSPLHF	TGTGCCAGCAGCCAAGTAGGGTACGGTTCACCCCTCCACTTT